The 9 T cell receptor beta chains reported below all come from one sample, sequenced in a study of blood T cell repertoires in COVID-19. Measured with immunoSEQ multiplex PCR; TCRdb has only the in-frame clones, and not every one. The table has tens of thousands of clones, roughly 88% seen once. The material sequenced was peripheral blood. All receptors come from a man aged 50-59 years with active COVID-19.

The V and J genes are TRBV7-6 and TRBJ2-7; tentative D call: TRBD2 (7 bases). V lost 0 bases and J 2 bases, leaving 14 bases between the germline ends. Germline loops: CDR1 SGHVS, CDR2 FNYEAQ. The CDR3 length is 16 residues. CDR3 sequence (DNA): TGTGCCAGCAGCTTAGCTGGACAGCGGGGTGCCTACGAGCAGTACTTC. This translates into CASSLAGQRGAYEQYF.

V and J are TRBV5-4 and TRBJ2-5, with TRBD1 identical over 7 bases. J gave up 3 bases and V 2 bases, and 4 bases lay outside the gene matches. The CDR3 sequence is 14 residues long. From germline, CDR1 is SGHNT and CDR2 YYREEE (reference sequence). The CDR3 nucleotides read TGTGCCAGCAGCTTTACACAGGGGAAAGAGACCCAGTACTTC. Protein product: CASSFTQGKETQYF.

This sequence joins TRBV4-1 and TRBJ1-1; D unclear. The CDR3 sequence is 15 residues long. Trimming left V 2 bases short and J 1 base short, with 11 bases between. Germline V lookup: CDR1 MGHRA, CDR2 YSYEKL. In nucleotides, the CDR3 is TGCGCCAGCAGCCAACTTACAGTTAGGAACACTGAAGCTTTCTTT. This translates into CASSQLTVRNTEAFF.

The gene calls are TRBV24-1 and TRBJ1-3; D is uncertain. Trimming stripped 7 bases from V and 4 bases from J, with 10 bases between. The CDR3 loop spans 13 amino acids. Germline CDR1 and CDR2: KGHDR and SFDVKD. The CDR3 region is CATSEVGGNTIYF. The DNA of the CDR3 is TGTGCCACCAGCGAGGTAGGAGGAAACACCATATATTTT.

The rearrangement joins TRBV18 to TRBJ1-1, with 9 bases matching TRBD1. The CDR3 is made up of 15 amino acids. In germline, CDR1 is KGHSH, CDR2 LQKENI. V dropped 3 bases and J dropped 3; count of bases not matched to a gene: 5. The CDR3 spells CASSPPGQGHTEAFF. CDR3 bases: TGTGCCAGCTCACCCCCGGGACAGGGACACACTGAAGCTTTCTTT.

In DNA form, the CDR3 reads TGTGCCAGCGGGACAGGGGACGGCTACACCTTC. Residues: CASGTGDGYTF. This chain joins TRBV27 and TRBJ1-2, with 10 nucleotides matching TRBD1. The ends lost 8 bases at V and 8 bases at J; junction bases unmatched: 2. Germline loops: CDR1 MNHEY, CDR2 SMNVEV (reference sequence). There are 11 residues in the CDR3.

The sample holds one count of this clone. V usage is TRBV12-3 or TRBV12-4 and J usage is TRBJ1-1; D remains ambiguous. This CDR3 has 13 amino acids. The V end lost 2 bases, the J end lost 10 bases, and 14 bases lay between the germline ends. As DNA, the CDR3 is TGTGCCAGCAGTTTAATAGTGGGCTCGAGAGCTTTCTTT. It is translated as CASSLIVGSRAFF.

This clone was seen once. The V and J genes are TRBV28 and TRBJ1-3; 8 positions match TRBD1. Looked up from germline, CDR1 is MDHEN and CDR2 is SYDVKM. The V gene end was trimmed by 6 bases and the J gene end by 3 bases; junction bases not matched to a gene: 10. CDR3 size: 16 residues. CDR3 sequence (DNA): TGTGCCAGCAGAAAAACAGGGGGGAAGGTTGGAAACACCATATATTTT. Residues: CASRKTGGKVGNTIYF.

The genes are TRBV28 and TRBJ2-7, with 8 bases lining up with TRBD1. The CDR3 covers 15 residues. V was pared by 4 bases and J by 0 bases, with 5 bases of the junction left unmatched. CDR1 and CDR2 from the germline V gene are MDHEN and SYDVKM. CDR3 sequence (DNA): TGTGCCAGCAGTTCCGCCGGGACAGGCTCCTACGAGCAGTACTTC. It yields the protein CASSSAGTGSYEQYF.